What follows are 10 T cell receptor beta chains derived from one specimen sequenced in a study of OX40 agonist ivuxolimab in advanced cancers. Only in-frame clones appear in the TCRdb table, and some are missing; sequencing was by immunoSEQ multiplex PCR. Counted here are more than 80,000 clones, 90% to 95% occurring once; the ten biggest clones make up around 0.25%. Sequencing was performed on CD4+ or CD8+ T cells sorted from blood, taken in a trial of the OX40 agonist ivuxolimab. These receptors all come from an adult with an advanced solid tumor such as melanoma, head and neck, liver or kidney cancer.

This clone appeared once. The chain is built from TRBV11-2 and TRBJ2-1; no clear D gene. The CDR3 runs to 14 residues. The V gene lost 1 base and the J gene lost 2 bases, with 6 bases spanning the gap. CDR1 and CDR2 from the germline V gene are SGHAT and FQNNGV. The CDR3 is CASSLAGPYNEQFF. The DNA of the CDR3 is TGTGCCAGCAGCTTAGCGGGCCCCTACAATGAGCAGTTCTTC.

This chain joins TRBV28 and TRBJ1-2; TRBD1 agrees at 7 bases. Unmatched junction bases numbered 6, after V lost 1 base and J lost 7 bases. Germline V gene sequence: CDR1 MDHEN, CDR2 SYDVKM. The CDR3 sequence is 14 residues long. The CDR3 coding sequence is TGTGCCAGCAGTTTATTGAGGGGGCCAGGTGGCTACACCTTC. This encodes CASSLLRGPGGYTF.

V usage is TRBV9 and J usage is TRBJ1-1; tentative D call: TRBD1 (5 bases). The V end lost 0 bases, the J end lost 5 bases, and 11 bases lay between the germline ends. The CDR3 spans 14 residues. The germline gives CDR1 SGDLS, CDR2 YYNGEE. Here the CDR3 reads CASSVGGTGTEAFF. As DNA, the CDR3 is TGTGCCAGCAGCGTAGGGGGGACGGGGACTGAAGCTTTCTTT.

This chain connects TRBV6-1 to TRBJ2-3, with D possibly TRBD1 on 6 matching bases. V lost 0 bases and J lost 7, with 14 bases in between. In germline, CDR1 is MNHNS, CDR2 SASEGT. CDR3 size: 15 residues. The CDR3 nucleotides are TGTGCCAGCAGTGAAGCGGCCAGGGGAACCTATACGCAGTATTTT. Amino acids: CASSEAARGTYTQYF.

V is TRBV18 and J is TRBJ2-7; D not certain. Germline CDR1 KGHSH, CDR2 LQKENI. The V end was cut by 0 bases, the J end by 2 bases, with 8 bases between. The CDR3 is 14 amino acids. CDR3 sequence: CASSPPGLTYEQYF. CDR3 coding DNA: TGTGCCAGCTCACCACCGGGCCTCACCTACGAGCAGTACTTC.

Regarding this clone: Different DNA sequences within this sample yield the same CDR3. This chain uses TRBV6-5 with TRBJ2-5; D is unresolved. CDR1 and CDR2 (germline): MNHEY, SVGAGI. Trimming took 2 bases from V and 5 from J, leaving 3 bases between them. The CDR3 has 11 amino acids. The CDR3 nucleotides read TGTGCCAGCAGTTACGGGGAGACCCAGTACTTC. It is translated as CASSYGETQYF.

The rearrangement uses TRBV4-2 and TRBJ1-5; the D is unclear. Trimming took off 0 bases at V and 9 bases at J, with 9 bases between the two ends. Germline V gene lookup returns CDR1 LGHNA and CDR2 YNFKEQ. The CDR3 has 13 amino acids. DNA for the CDR3: TGTGCCAGCAGCCAAGATATAGGGCGGCCCCAGCATTTT. Protein sequence: CASSQDIGRPQHF.

This clone was counted once. The rearrangement links TRBV7-2 to TRBJ2-7; D remains unclear. Trimming cost V 5 bases and J 2 bases, with 4 bases left between them. The CDR3 totals 11 residues. CDR1 and CDR2 from the germline V gene are SGHTA and FQGNSA. CDR3 amino acids: CASSTAYEQYF. The CDR3 nucleotides read TGTGCCAGCAGCACCGCCTACGAGCAGTACTTC.

J is TRBJ2-4 and V is TRBV5-1; D is perhaps TRBD2 (5 bases). Germline V gene lookup returns CDR1 SGHRS and CDR2 YFSETQ. V was trimmed by 2 bases and J by 9 bases, leaving 12 bases between them. CDR3 size: 13 residues. CDR3 amino acids: CASSFEGAGIQYF. The DNA for the CDR3 is TGCGCCAGCAGCTTCGAGGGTGCCGGCATTCAGTACTTC. The full variable domain, with the rest looked up from reference TRBV5-1 and TRBJ2-4, is KAGVTQTPRYLIKTRGQQVTLSCSPISGHRSVSWYQQTPGQGLQFLFEYFSETQRNKGNFPGRFSGRQFSNSRSEMNVSTLELGDSALYLCASSFEGAGIQYFGAGTRLSVL.

This rearrangement joins TRBV28 to TRBJ2-6; D call uncertain. The V end lost 5 bases, the J end lost 0 bases, and 8 bases lay between the germline ends. The CDR3 runs 15 residues. CDR1 is MDHEN and CDR2 is SYDVKM in the germline V gene. The CDR3 region is CASSPADSGANVLTF. The CDR3 nucleotides are TGTGCCAGCAGTCCCGCCGACTCTGGGGCCAACGTCCTGACTTTC.